The sequence of this T cell receptor beta chain was determined in a study of shared clonotypes between healthy human individuals. Germline V gene data show CDR1 as MDHEN and CDR2 as SYDVKM. CDR3 length: 15 amino acids. V lost 0 bases and J lost 2, with 11 bases in between. Only in-frame clones appear in the TCRdb table, and some are missing; sequencing was by immunoSEQ multiplex PCR. Found here are 2 million to 2.5 million clones, approximately 95% of them singletons; the top ten hold about 0.39%. All donors were Caucasian adults living in Nashville, Tennessee. Sequencing was performed on naive CD4+ T cells from PBMCs. The subset was: CD45RA+ positively selected. The TCR comes from a man aged 18-30 years in good health. Some clones in this sample may be carry-over from other donors' samples. This chain joins TRBV28 and TRBJ2-7; D is perhaps TRBD1 (6 bases). The chain's CDR3 is CASSLWGAGTYEQYF. The CDR3 DNA follows: TGTGCCAGCAGTTTATGGGGGGCAGGGACCTACGAGCAGTACTTC.